This T cell receptor beta chain originates from a study of shared clonotypes between healthy human individuals. On the study more broadly: Per donor, three plates held CD4 naive cells, three held CD4 memory, two held CD8 naive and one held CD8 memory.

Data came from immunoSEQ multiplex PCR; TCRdb stores just in-frame clones and leaves some out. The data show a few hundred thousand clones, with 95% to 98% seen just once and 0.045% to 0.06% held by the top ten. From CD4+ cells came CD45RA+ naive and CD45RA-negative memory subsets. The sample comprised naive CD4+ T cells sorted from blood. Subset noted: CD45RA+ positively selected. This sequence was found in a woman aged 25 to 45 in good health.

The CDR3 sequence is CASSAGNGVNEQFF. The CDR3 nucleotides are TGCGCCAGCAGTGCAGGGAATGGGGTAAATGAGCAGTTCTTC. This chain uses TRBV10-1 with TRBJ2-1; the D gene is possibly TRBD1 (5 bases). Germline CDR1 is WNHNN and CDR2 is SYGVQD (reference sequence). V was trimmed by 4 bases and J by 7 bases, leaving 14 bases between them. CDR3 size: 14 residues.